This T cell receptor beta chain originates from a study of radiation and T cells in renal cell carcinoma. Of note for this clone: What it binds is unknown.

The time point was: baseline pretreatment blood. As for treatment: 15 Gy SBRT to primary tumor, nephrectomy 4 weeks later. Germline V gene data show CDR1 as SGHAT and CDR2 as FQNNGV. The CDR3 extends over 13 amino acids. The V end lost 3 bases, the J end lost 4 bases, and 9 bases lay between the germline ends. Sequencing used immunoSEQ multiplex PCR; TCRdb keeps in-frame clones, though not all of them. In the table there are approximately 150,000 clones, over 65% of which are singletons. Whole-study findings and limits: Baseline intratumoral clonotype presence is unknown without pretreatment biopsies.

The starting material was blood, obtained from a patient whose treatment included radiotherapy and nephrectomy. The source of this sequence is a woman in her 50s with renal cell carcinoma. The rearrangement links TRBV11-2 to TRBJ1-2; D unresolved. CDR3 bases: TGTGCCAGCAGCTTCCCTGCTAGCTATGGCTACACCTTC. Translated, it gives CASSFPASYGYTF.